The source of this T cell receptor beta chain is a study of T cell repertoires in cytomegalovirus infection. Study-wide context: Newly reported HLA-C-restricted and thoroughly characterized HLA-B-restricted CMV epitopes were employed. A matching HLA type, together with CMV infection, was signaled by public TCR beta signatures. Study conclusions and caveats: Carriage of CMV together with the relevant HLA was identifiable through cumulative public TCR beta family frequency. HLA-C-restricted TCR beta clonotypes specific for CMV led the ex vivo response.

This clonotype has just a few counts. The antigen is not known. TCRdb called the reads again in MiXCR, with one record for every CDR3 protein. The table lists 50,000 to 55,000 distinct CDR3 sequences, over 15% of them singletons, with less than 30% in the top ten. Germline assignment: CDR1 MGHRA and CDR2 YSYEKL. The CDR3 contains 16 residues. V trimming: 4 bases; J trimming: 5 bases; junction bases outside the gene matches: 12. The source was CD8+ T cells from cultured PBMCs, collected from culture after CMV antigen stimulation. The sequence came from a human donor in good health (CMV status not recorded). Some clones in this sample may be carry-over from other donors' samples. This chain connects TRBV4-1 to TRBJ2-7; 9 nucleotides match TRBD1. This CDR3 is CASSPRVLGQGDEQYF. In nucleotides, the CDR3 is TGCGCCAGCAGCCCCCGCGTGTTGGGACAGGGAGACGAGCAGTACTTC.